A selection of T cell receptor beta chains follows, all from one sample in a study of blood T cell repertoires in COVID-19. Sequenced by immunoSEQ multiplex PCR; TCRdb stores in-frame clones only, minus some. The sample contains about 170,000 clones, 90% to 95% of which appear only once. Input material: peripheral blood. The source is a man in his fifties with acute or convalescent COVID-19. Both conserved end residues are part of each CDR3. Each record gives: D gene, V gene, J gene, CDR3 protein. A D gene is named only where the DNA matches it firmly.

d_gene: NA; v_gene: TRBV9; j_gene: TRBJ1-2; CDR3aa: CATQDTGGGYTF
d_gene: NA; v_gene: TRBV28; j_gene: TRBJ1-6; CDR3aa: CASSVIQGYPPLHF
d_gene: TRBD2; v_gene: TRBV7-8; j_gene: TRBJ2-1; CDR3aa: CASSQRSSGRAFREFF
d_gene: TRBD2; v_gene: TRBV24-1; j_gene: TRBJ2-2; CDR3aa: CATSDFSGTSAGELFF
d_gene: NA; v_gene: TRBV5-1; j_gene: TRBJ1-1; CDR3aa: CASSWTSGDGTEAFF
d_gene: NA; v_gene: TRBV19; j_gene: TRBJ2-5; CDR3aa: CASSIARGGGETQYF
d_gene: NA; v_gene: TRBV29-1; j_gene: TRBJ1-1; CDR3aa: CSGRYWNTEAFF
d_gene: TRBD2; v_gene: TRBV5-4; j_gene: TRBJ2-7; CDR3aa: CASSLGWTSHEQYF
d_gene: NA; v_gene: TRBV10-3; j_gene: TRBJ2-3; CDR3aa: CAISGTAGTTDTQYF
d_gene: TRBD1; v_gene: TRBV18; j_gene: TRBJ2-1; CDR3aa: CASSPLGTGGNEQFF
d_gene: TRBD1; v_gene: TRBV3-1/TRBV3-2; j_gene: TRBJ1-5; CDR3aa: CASSQQTGVNQPQHF